These 26 T cell receptor beta chains originate from one sample sequenced in a study of Ad26.COV2.S vaccination and SARS-CoV-2 variants. Sequencing used immunoSEQ multiplex PCR; TCRdb keeps in-frame clones, though not all of them. Of about 680,000 clones in the sample, more than 80% were seen once. Regarding treatment: 15 to 20 received Ad26.COV2.S at low or high dose, single or two shots; five or six received placebo; per-sample allocation not given. The study sampled participants on day 63 after the first vaccine or placebo injection. Material: peripheral blood, obtained in a trial of Ad26.COV2.S vaccine versus placebo. These receptors were taken from a person aged 18-65 years who received the Ad26.COV2.S COVID-19 vaccine or a placebo.

This chain links TRBV19 with TRBJ1-2; D not certain. V lost 4 bases and J lost 4, with 13 bases in between. CDR3 size: 14 residues. Germline CDR1 is LNHDA and CDR2 is SQIVND (reference sequence). The CDR3 here is CASSTTSRGYGYTF. CDR3 coding DNA: TGTGCCAGTAGTACGACCTCACGCGGCTATGGCTACACCTTC.

This clone was seen just once. The chain combines TRBV6-1 with TRBJ2-7; D is unclear. Germline-derived CDR1 and CDR2 are MNHNS and SASEGT. There are 12 residues in the CDR3. The V gene lost 0 bases and the J gene lost 8 bases, with 8 bases spanning the gap. CDR3 region: CASSEASLKQYF. DNA of the CDR3: TGTGCCAGCAGTGAAGCCTCCCTCAAGCAGTACTTC.

V and J are TRBV6-5 and TRBJ1-2, with D unclear. This CDR3 has 12 residues. Per the germline V gene, CDR1 is MNHEY and CDR2 is SVGAGI. V lost 5 bases and J 8 bases, leaving 12 bases between the germline ends. The chain's CDR3 is CASSTPAGGYTF. The CDR3 DNA reads as TGTGCCAGCAGTACTCCGGCCGGGGGCTACACCTTC.

This chain connects TRBV10-3 to TRBJ1-1; D is possibly TRBD1 (5 bases). Trimming cost V 8 bases and J 6 bases, with 13 bases left between them. The germline CDR1 and CDR2 sequences are ENHRY and SYGVKD. The CDR3 extends over 12 amino acids. The CDR3 sequence: CAIRQGIAEAFF. Here the CDR3 DNA reads TGTGCCATCCGGCAGGGAATAGCTGAAGCTTTCTTT.

This chain connects TRBV10-2 to TRBJ1-5; no definite D call. Germline CDR1 is WSHSY and CDR2 is SAAADI. This CDR3 region has 13 residues. V shed 4 bases and J shed 6 bases, with 10 bases lying between them. This chain's CDR3 is CASSAGSTQPQHF. The CDR3 nucleotides read TGCGCCAGCAGTGCGGGGTCAACTCAGCCCCAGCATTTT.

The sample holds one count of this clone. The rearrangement joins TRBV24-1 to TRBJ2-7; TRBD1 agrees at 9 bases. CDR1 and CDR2 from the germline V gene are KGHDR and SFDVKD. Trimming took 6 bases from V and 7 from J; bases not matched to a gene: 9. The CDR3 extends over 14 amino acids. The chain's CDR3 is CATSPGDRAGEQYF. The CDR3 DNA is TGTGCCACCAGTCCTGGGGACAGGGCTGGGGAGCAGTACTTC.

V is TRBV19 and J is TRBJ1-4, with a possible D match to TRBD1 (5 bases). Trimming took off 5 bases at V and 6 bases at J, with 13 bases between the two ends. CDR1 and CDR2 from the germline V gene are LNHDA and SQIVND (reference sequence). This CDR3 has 14 amino acids. As DNA, the CDR3 is TGTGCCAGTAGTCCCGACCCGGGGGATGAAAAACTGTTTTTT. It encodes CASSPDPGDEKLFF.

The V and J genes are TRBV10-3 and TRBJ1-1; D not certain. The ends were cut back, 2 bases at V and 2 bases at J, with 9 bases in the middle. The CDR3 consists of 14 residues. CDR1 and CDR2 (germline): ENHRY, SYGVKD. CDR3 in amino acids: CAISEVGSNTEAFF. In nucleotides, the CDR3 is TGTGCCATCAGTGAGGTAGGCTCCAACACTGAAGCTTTCTTT.

The rearrangement uses TRBV27 and TRBJ2-7; perhaps TRBD1 as D (6 bases). V gave up 7 bases and J gave up 0 bases, with 13 bases separating them. The CDR3 consists of 14 residues. Germline V gene data show CDR1 as MNHEY and CDR2 as SMNVEV (reference sequence). CDR3 in DNA: TGTGCCAGCACCTCGACAGGAGGCTCCTACGAGCAGTACTTC. This codes for CASTSTGGSYEQYF.

V gene TRBV24-1 combines with J gene TRBJ2-1; TRBD2 agrees at 7 bases. The V gene's germline CDR1 is KGHDR and CDR2 SFDVKD. The CDR3 loop spans 18 amino acids. V shed 4 bases and J 0 bases; nucleotides not matched to a gene: 11. The CDR3 is CATSDPKALAVSYNEQFF. CDR3 DNA: TGTGCCACCAGTGACCCCAAGGCCCTAGCGGTCTCCTACAATGAGCAGTTCTTC.

The rearrangement joins TRBV5-5 to TRBJ2-7; weak D call: TRBD2 (6 bases). This CDR3 is built from 14 residues. V lost 0 bases to trimming and J lost 3 bases, with 10 bases between them. Looked up from germline, CDR1 is SGHKS and CDR2 is YYEKEE (reference sequence). The CDR3 protein is CASSLGWRDYEQYF. CDR3 sequence (DNA): TGTGCCAGCAGCTTGGGTTGGAGGGACTACGAGCAGTACTTC. Using reference TRBV5-5 and TRBJ2-7 for the parts outside the CDR3, the full variable domain is DAGVTQSPTHLIKTRGQQVTLRCSPISGHKSVSWYQQVLGQGPQFIFQYYEKEERGRGNFPDRFSARQFPNYSSELNVNALLLGDSALYLCASSLGWRDYEQYFGPGTRLTVT.

Concerning this clone itself: A much larger clone lies one base from this, so it may be a read error. Other DNA sequences in the same sample also yield this CDR3. This chain uses TRBV27 with TRBJ2-1; D could derive from TRBD1 or TRBD2 (6 bases each). V was cut by 6 bases and J by 0 bases, with 12 bases left in between. Germline CDR1 reads MNHEY; CDR2 reads SMNVEV (reference sequence). The CDR3 consists of 15 residues. The CDR3 sequence: CASSLGGSSYNEQFF. CDR3 in DNA: TGTGCCAGCAGCTTAGGGGGGAGCTCCTACAATGAGCAGTTCTTC.

This clone showed up just once. The chain combines TRBV2 with TRBJ1-1; no clear D gene. This CDR3 is built from 12 residues. Between the trimmed V and J ends, which lost 6 bases and 6 bases, there was a span of 11 bases. Germline-derived CDR1 and CDR2 are SNHLY and FYNNEI. The CDR3 sequence: CASRAPLSEAFF. The CDR3 nucleotides read TGTGCCAGCAGGGCCCCCCTGTCTGAAGCTTTCTTT.

A few counts support this clone. This sequence joins TRBV10-3 and TRBJ1-5; 8 bases fit TRBD1. V was pared by 10 bases and J by 9 bases, with 8 bases of the junction left unmatched. CDR3 length equals 12 residues. Germline V CDR1 and CDR2: ENHRY, SYGVKD. CDR3 region: CANGQGGGPQHF. In DNA form, the CDR3 reads TGTGCCAACGGACAGGGTGGAGGGCCCCAGCATTTT.

The chain couples TRBV2 to TRBJ2-4, with 9 nucleotides matching TRBD1. With 2 bases clipped from V and 0 bases from J, the junction kept 5 bases outside the gene matches. Germline CDR1 SNHLY, CDR2 FYNNEI. This CDR3 contains 17 residues. CDR3 bases: TGTGCCAGCAGTGAAACCGGGACAGGGCTAGCCAAAAACATTCAGTACTTC. Amino acid sequence: CASSETGTGLAKNIQYF.

This clone showed up just once. This sequence joins TRBV7-3 and TRBJ2-1; the match to TRBD2 covers 8 bases. The CDR3 consists of 18 residues. Germline CDR1 reads SGHTA; CDR2 reads FQGTGA. J lost 3 bases, V lost 5 bases, and 15 bases had no gene match. CDR3 coding DNA: TGTGCCAGCAGCCCCAGTCCCTCAGCGGGGGCAATCTACAATGAGCAGTTCTTC. Protein sequence: CASSPSPSAGAIYNEQFF.

CDR3 residues: CATSDLPGYGASYNEQFF. CDR3 in DNA: TGTGCCACCAGTGATTTGCCGGGGTATGGCGCATCCTACAATGAGCAGTTCTTC. The chain links TRBV24-1 to TRBJ2-1; D possibly corresponds to TRBD2 (5 bases). The CDR3 length is 18 residues. Trimming pared 0 bases from V and 1 base from J, leaving 15 bases between. Germline CDR1 KGHDR, CDR2 SFDVKD.

Comment on this clone: A much larger clone lies one base from this, so it may be a read error. The gene calls are TRBV5-4 and TRBJ2-7; TRBD2 is a possible D gene (5 bases). The germline CDR1 and CDR2 sequences are SGHNT and YYREEE (reference sequence). The CDR3 is 13 amino acids. V dropped 5 bases and J dropped 1 base, with 10 bases sitting between them. DNA of the CDR3: TGTGCCAGCAGTTACGGACTTTCCTACGAGCAGTACTTC. Translated, it gives CASSYGLSYEQYF.

The V gene is TRBV30, the J gene TRBJ1-2; a weak D match, TRBD1 (6 bases). The CDR3 contains 13 residues. In germline, CDR1 is GTSNPN, CDR2 SVGIG (reference sequence). V gave up 4 bases and J gave up 4 bases, with 13 bases separating them. The CDR3 bases are TGTGCCTGGAACAGGGAGAGGGGCTATGGCTACACCTTC. This translates into CAWNRERGYGYTF.

The V call is TRBV2, the J call TRBJ1-1; TRBD1 matches at 9 bases. Per germline, CDR1 SNHLY and CDR2 FYNNEI. The CDR3 is 17 amino acids. The trim removed 5 bases at V and 4 bases at J, leaving 14 bases unmatched. CDR3 sequence (DNA): TGTGCCAGCAGTCCCCGTGGGGGACAGGGAGGAGGCACTGAAGCTTTCTTT. The encoded protein is CASSPRGGQGGGTEAFF.

In DNA form, the CDR3 reads TGTGCCAGCATCGAGGGGTCCGAGCAGTACTTC. Its translation: CASIEGSEQYF. The chain combines TRBV6-5 with TRBJ2-7; D is possibly TRBD1 or TRBD2 (5 bases each). Germline lookup yields CDR1 MNHEY and CDR2 SVGAGI. The CDR3 is made up of 11 amino acids. V shed 7 bases and J shed 6 bases, with 10 bases lying between them.

This clone turned up a few times. This chain connects TRBV18 to TRBJ1-1, with D perhaps TRBD1 (6 bases). The CDR3 extends over 15 amino acids. From germline, CDR1 is KGHSH and CDR2 LQKENI. Trimming stripped 3 bases from V and 5 bases from J, with 16 bases between. The CDR3 loop reads CASSPSQGRYTEAFF. The CDR3 DNA reads as TGTGCCAGCTCACCGTCCCAGGGGAGGTATACTGAAGCTTTCTTT.

V usage is TRBV19 and J usage is TRBJ1-3, with a possible D match to TRBD1 (6 bases). Germline-derived CDR1 and CDR2 are LNHDA and SQIVND (reference sequence). Trimming left V 6 bases short and J 10 bases short, with 16 bases between. The length of the CDR3 is 13 residues. CDR3 sequence (DNA): TGTGCCAGTAGAACCGGGACAACGGATACCATATATTTT. Translated, it gives CASRTGTTDTIYF.

This clone was found a few times. CDR3 sequence reads: CASSLFGDRHPGYGYTF. CDR3 DNA sequence: TGTGCCAGCAGCTTATTCGGGGACAGGCATCCCGGGTATGGCTACACCTTC. The chain employs TRBV7-9 and TRBJ1-2, with 8 bases lining up with TRBD1. V lost 2 bases to trimming and J lost 5 bases; unmatched junction nucleotides: 13. The CDR3 is 17 residues long. CDR1 is SEHNR and CDR2 is FQNEAQ in the germline V gene (reference sequence).

The chain couples TRBV24-1 to TRBJ2-7; D not certain. CDR1 and CDR2 (germline): KGHDR, SFDVKD. The CDR3 contains 12 residues. V shed 4 bases and J shed 5 bases, with 8 bases lying between them. The CDR3 loop is CATSDDWDEQYF. CDR3 sequence (DNA): TGTGCCACCAGTGACGACTGGGACGAGCAGTACTTC.

V gene TRBV9 combines with J gene TRBJ1-1; D remains unclear. CDR1 SGDLS and CDR2 YYNGEE come from the germline V gene. This CDR3 contains 14 residues. The V gene lost 5 bases and the J gene lost 0 bases, with 11 bases spanning the gap. CDR3 DNA: TGTGCCAGCAGTCCGAGACAAATGAACACTGAAGCTTTCTTT. It is translated as CASSPRQMNTEAFF.